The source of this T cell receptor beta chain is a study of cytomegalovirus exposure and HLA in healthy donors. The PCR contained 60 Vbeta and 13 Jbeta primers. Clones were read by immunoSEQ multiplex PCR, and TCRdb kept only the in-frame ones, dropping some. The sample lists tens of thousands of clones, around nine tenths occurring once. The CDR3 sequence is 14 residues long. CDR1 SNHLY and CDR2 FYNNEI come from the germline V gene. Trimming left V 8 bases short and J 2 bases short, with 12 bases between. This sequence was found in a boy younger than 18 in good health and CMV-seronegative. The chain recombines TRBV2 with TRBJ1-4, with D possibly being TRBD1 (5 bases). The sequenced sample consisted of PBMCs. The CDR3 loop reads CASCARGTNEKLFF. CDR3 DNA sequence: TGTGCCAGCTGTGCCCGGGGGACTAATGAAAAACTGTTTTTT.